The 5 T cell receptor beta chains in this list originate from one sample, sequenced in a study of CD8 T cells in Susac syndrome. Random hexamers primed reverse transcription of about 0.5 to 1 ug RNA. TCRdb used MiXCR to reprocess the immunoSEQ multiplex PCR reads, holding one entry per CDR3 protein. The table records approximately 170,000 distinct CDR3 sequences, 94% of them present only once. Sequenced input: CD4+ T cells from PBMCs. The source is a human donor with multiple sclerosis.

This chain connects TRBV9 to TRBJ1-5; D call uncertain. CDR1 and CDR2 (germline): SGDLS, YYNGEE. Between the trimmed V and J ends, which lost 2 bases and 5 bases, there was a span of 14 bases. This CDR3 spans 15 amino acids. The CDR3 here is CASSVSSDAHQPQHF. The CDR3, as DNA: TGTGCCAGCAGCGTCTCCAGCGATGCCCATCAGCCCCAGCATTTT.

The chain links TRBV30 to TRBJ2-2; no clear D. Germline V gene lookup returns CDR1 GTSNPN and CDR2 SVGIG (reference sequence). V was shortened by 4 bases and J by 2 bases, with 8 bases between the two germline ends. The CDR3 is 13 amino acids. CDR3 coding DNA: TGTGCCTGGACCGTCCCTAACACCGGGGAGCTGTTTTTT. Amino acid sequence: CAWTVPNTGELFF.

This chain links TRBV28 with TRBJ1-2; D is ambiguous. CDR1 is MDHEN and CDR2 is SYDVKM in the germline V gene. This CDR3 comprises 17 residues. V dropped 6 bases and J dropped 1 base, with 21 bases sitting between them. CDR3 nucleotide sequence: TGTGCCAGCAGCTCACAAGACTCACAAGGCCATAACTATGGCTACACCTTC. Translated: CASSSQDSQGHNYGYTF.

The chain uses TRBV5-1 and TRBJ1-1; no firm D call. The CDR3 spans 14 residues. Trimming stripped 0 bases from V and 4 bases from J, with 10 bases between. The germline V gene encodes CDR1 SGHRS and CDR2 YFSETQ. CDR3 DNA: TGCGCCAGCAGCTTGGTCCCCAGCATCACTGAAGCTTTCTTT. As protein: CASSLVPSITEAFF.

The gene calls are TRBV5-1 and TRBJ1-2; the match to TRBD1 covers 10 bases. This CDR3 spans 13 amino acids. V lost 4 bases and J lost 8; bases outside the gene matches: 5. From germline, CDR1 is SGHRS and CDR2 YFSETQ. Written as DNA, the CDR3 is TGCGCCAGCAGCGTGGGACAGGGGAGAGGCTACACCTTC. It specifies CASSVGQGRGYTF.